A single sample gave rise to the 30 T cell receptor beta chains below, sequenced in a study of memory CD4+ T cells and cytomegalovirus serostatus. Sequencing used immunoSEQ multiplex PCR; TCRdb keeps in-frame clones, though not all of them. The sample records over 25,000 clones, approximately 80% being singletons. Single viable CD3+CD4+CD8-CD45RO+ cells were sorted as the memory CD4+ T cells. Material: memory CD4+ T cells from blood. These receptors all come from an adult in good health and CMV-seronegative.

This chain uses TRBV10-2 with TRBJ1-5; D is perhaps TRBD1 (5 bases). Trimming pared 4 bases from V and 0 bases from J, leaving 10 bases between. Germline lookup yields CDR1 WSHSY and CDR2 SAAADI. The CDR3 sequence is 15 residues long. The CDR3 here is CASSGGLLSNQPQHF. CDR3 nucleotide sequence: TGCGCCAGCAGTGGGGGACTCCTTAGCAATCAGCCCCAGCATTTT.

The chain combines TRBV4-2 with TRBJ2-3; 8 bases line up with TRBD2. V was pared by 3 bases and J by 2 bases, with 7 bases of the junction left unmatched. The germline V gene has CDR1 LGHNA and CDR2 YNFKEQ. CDR3 length: 16 residues. The CDR3 coding sequence is TGTGCCAGCAGCCACGCCACTAGCGGACCCACAGATACGCAGTATTTT. Protein sequence: CASSHATSGPTDTQYF.

This rearrangement joins TRBV7-2 to TRBJ2-7, with D maybe TRBD1 (6 bases). There are 12 residues in the CDR3. V was pared by 4 bases and J by 5 bases, with 9 bases between. Germline V CDR1 and CDR2: SGHTA, FQGNSA. CDR3 nucleotide sequence: TGTGCCAGCAGCTCGCAGGGGAACGAGCAGTACTTC. Its protein product is CASSSQGNEQYF. The full variable domain, completed using reference TRBV7-2 and TRBJ2-7, is GAGVSQSPSNKVTEKGKDVELRCDPISGHTALYWYRQSLGQGLEFLIYFQGNSAPDKSGLPSDRFSAERTGGSVSTLTIQRTQQEDSAVYLCASSSQGNEQYFGPGTRLTVT.

This chain connects TRBV6-5 to TRBJ1-4; 7 bases are shared with TRBD1. The trim removed 6 bases at V and 8 bases at J, leaving 9 bases unmatched. The germline CDR1 and CDR2 sequences are MNHEY and SVGAGI. The CDR3 length is 14 residues. This CDR3 is CASRSQGRLEKLFF. As DNA, the CDR3 is TGTGCCAGCAGGTCACAGGGGAGGTTGGAAAAACTGTTTTTT.

This clone has a handful of counts. The chain is built from TRBV7-9 and TRBJ1-5; D gene ambiguous. The CDR3 runs to 14 residues. Germline V gene sequence: CDR1 SEHNR, CDR2 FQNEAQ (reference sequence). V was cut by 5 bases and J by 4 bases, with 12 bases left in between. This chain's CDR3 is CASSLDGPNQPQHF. The CDR3 nucleotides read TGTGCCAGCAGCCTGGACGGCCCTAATCAGCCCCAGCATTTT.

V and J are TRBV18 and TRBJ2-4; tentatively, D is TRBD1 or TRBD2 (5 bases each). The V end was cut by 0 bases, the J end by 8 bases, with 14 bases between. The CDR3 extends over 15 amino acids. Germline lookup yields CDR1 KGHSH and CDR2 LQKENI. This CDR3 is CASSPPEAQGDIQYF. CDR3 nucleotides: TGTGCCAGCTCACCACCGGAGGCCCAAGGGGACATTCAGTACTTC.

This chain links TRBV9 with TRBJ2-7; 7 nucleotides match TRBD1. Unmatched junction bases numbered 10, after V lost 3 bases and J lost 7 bases. Germline CDR1 SGDLS, CDR2 YYNGEE. This CDR3 has 14 residues. This CDR3 reads CASSATGSSGEQYF. As DNA, the CDR3 is TGTGCCAGCAGCGCGACAGGGTCCTCCGGGGAGCAGTACTTC. The variable domain in full, completed from reference TRBV9 and TRBJ2-7, reads DSGVTQTPKHLITATGQRVTLRCSPRSGDLSVYWYQQSLDQGLQFLIQYYNGEERAKGNILERFSAQQFPDLHSELNLSSLELGDSALYFCASSATGSSGEQYFGPGTRLTVT.

The rearrangement links TRBV12-5 to TRBJ2-5, with 9 nucleotides matching TRBD1. V was clipped by 4 bases and J by 5 bases; unmatched bases: 2. The CDR3 loop spans 13 amino acids. Germline CDR1 and CDR2: LGHNT and FRNRAP. The CDR3: CASGSDRGETQYF. The CDR3 DNA reads as TGTGCTAGTGGTTCGGACAGGGGCGAGACCCAGTACTTC.

The genes are TRBV18 and TRBJ2-7; D might be TRBD1 or TRBD2, each matching 6 bases. Germline loops: CDR1 KGHSH, CDR2 LQKENI. The germline V and J ends were trimmed by 3 bases and 0 bases, with 9 bases remaining between them. The CDR3 sequence is 14 residues long. CDR3 nucleotide sequence: TGTGCCAGCTCACCCGGGGGCGGCTCCTACGAGCAGTACTTC. Its translation: CASSPGGGSYEQYF. Full variable domain (remainder filled in from reference TRBV18 and TRBJ2-7): NAGVMQNPRHLVRRRGQEARLRCSPMKGHSHVYWYRQLPEEGLKFMVYLQKENIIDESGMPKERFSAEFPKEGPSILRIQQVVRGDSAAYFCASSPGGGSYEQYFGPGTRLTVT.

The V and J genes are TRBV27 and TRBJ2-5, with 8 bases aligning to TRBD1. This CDR3 spans 16 amino acids. V lost 9 bases, J lost 5 bases, and 17 bases stayed unmatched. Germline CDR1 reads MNHEY; CDR2 reads SMNVEV (reference sequence). CDR3: CASIAYAQGALETQYF. The DNA of the CDR3 is TGTGCCAGTATAGCGTATGCGCAGGGGGCGTTGGAGACCCAGTACTTC.

This clone was seen a handful of times. The chain recombines TRBV9 with TRBJ2-7, with D uncertain. Per germline, CDR1 SGDLS and CDR2 YYNGEE. The CDR3 has 13 residues. V was trimmed by 0 bases and J by 3 bases, leaving 7 bases between them. For the CDR3, the DNA is TGTGCCAGCAGCGTAGTACCTAACTACGAGCAGTACTTC. It encodes CASSVVPNYEQYF.

This clone was recorded only once. This chain connects TRBV7-8 to TRBJ2-5; 7 bases map to TRBD2. CDR1 and CDR2 from the germline V gene are SGHVS and FQNEAQ. V lost 0 bases to trimming and J lost 6 bases; unmatched junction nucleotides: 4. The CDR3 spans 14 residues. The CDR3 DNA follows: TGTGCCAGCAGCTTAGCGGCGGGAGAGAAGACCCAGTACTTC. It codes for CASSLAAGEKTQYF.

The rearrangement uses TRBV29-1 and TRBJ2-1; 11 positions agree with TRBD1. The V segment lost 7 bases and the J segment 9 bases; nucleotides outside the gene matches: 8. The germline V gene has CDR1 SQVTM and CDR2 ANQGSEA. The CDR3 is 13 residues long. CDR3 in DNA: TGCAGCGCTGGCACCGGGACAGGGGGTGAGCAGTTCTTC. It encodes CSAGTGTGGEQFF.

The chain combines TRBV7-3 with TRBJ2-5; D is tentatively TRBD1 or TRBD2 (5 bases each). CDR3 length equals 13 residues. Germline-derived CDR1 and CDR2 are SGHTA and FQGTGA. V was pared by 5 bases and J by 2 bases, with 9 bases between. Here the CDR3 reads CASSPGRQETQYF. DNA of the CDR3: TGTGCCAGCAGCCCGGGACGGCAAGAGACCCAGTACTTC.

CDR3 bases: TGTGCCAGCAGCCAATACAGTGGTACCGGGGAGCTGTTTTTT. Amino acids: CASSQYSGTGELFF. The genes are TRBV7-8 and TRBJ2-2; unclear D gene. The germline CDR1 and CDR2 sequences are SGHVS and FQNEAQ. Trimming pared 5 bases from V and 5 bases from J, leaving 12 bases between. The CDR3 extends over 14 amino acids.

The CDR3 here is CASSIGQGSYPYGYTF. CDR3 coding DNA: TGTGCCAGTAGTATAGGGCAGGGATCCTATCCCTATGGCTACACCTTC. This chain connects TRBV19 to TRBJ1-2, with D perhaps TRBD1 (5 bases). Germline-derived CDR1 and CDR2 are LNHDA and SQIVND (reference sequence). V was cut by 1 base and J by 4 bases, with 16 bases left in between. This CDR3 comprises 16 residues.

This sequence joins TRBV7-2 and TRBJ2-7; a weak D match, TRBD2 (5 bases). Germline V gives CDR1 SGHTA, CDR2 FQGNSA. Between the trimmed V and J ends, which lost 5 bases and 4 bases, there was a span of 18 bases. This CDR3 has 15 residues. DNA for the CDR3: TGTGCCAGCAGCCTTCCTACGGGGAGTAGGTACGAGCAGTACTTC. Amino acid sequence: CASSLPTGSRYEQYF.

The V and J genes are TRBV30 and TRBJ1-5; D remains ambiguous. Trimming cost V 0 bases and J 5 bases, with 8 bases left between them. Looked up from germline, CDR1 is GTSNPN and CDR2 is SVGIG (reference sequence). This CDR3 contains 13 residues. CDR3 residues: CAWSVAGYQPQHF. The CDR3 nucleotides are TGTGCCTGGAGTGTAGCAGGATATCAGCCCCAGCATTTT. Supplemented by reference TRBV30 and TRBJ1-5, the full variable domain reads SQTIHQWPATLVQPVGSPLSLECTVEGTSNPNLYWYRQAAGRGLQLLFYSVGIGQISSEVPQNLSASRPQDRQFILSSKKLLLSDSGFYLCAWSVAGYQPQHFGDGTRLSIL.

The V gene is TRBV18, the J gene TRBJ2-7, with 13 bases lining up with TRBD2. Per germline, CDR1 KGHSH and CDR2 LQKENI. This CDR3 is 18 amino acids long. The V and J ends lost 3 bases and 2 bases, in that order; junction bases with no gene match: 10. The chain's CDR3 is CASSPPGLAGNQAYEQYF. CDR3 coding DNA: TGTGCCAGCTCACCCCCGGGACTAGCGGGAAATCAGGCCTACGAGCAGTACTTC.

The gene calls are TRBV6-5 and TRBJ1-3; no clear D gene. The CDR3 totals 14 residues. Germline loops: CDR1 MNHEY, CDR2 SVGAGI. Trimming left V 6 bases short and J 1 base short, with 10 bases between. This CDR3 is CASRRGISGNTIYF. The CDR3 DNA sequence: TGTGCCAGCAGGCGTGGGATTTCTGGAAACACCATATATTTT.

The gene calls are TRBV10-2 and TRBJ1-1, with unresolved D. The CDR3 is 14 amino acids. Trimming removed 7 bases at V and 0 bases at J, with 12 bases between. CDR1 and CDR2 (germline): WSHSY, SAAADI. CDR3 region: CASILGSLNTEAFF. The CDR3 DNA follows: TGCGCCAGCATCCTGGGTAGCCTGAACACTGAAGCTTTCTTT.

This chain connects TRBV4-3 to TRBJ1-1, with D perhaps matching TRBD1 (5 bases). The CDR3 has 14 amino acids. The germline gives CDR1 LGHNA, CDR2 YSLEER. Deletions cut 4 bases from V and 1 base from J, with 10 bases between. This CDR3 is CASSLRGRNTEAFF. The CDR3 nucleotides are TGCGCCAGCAGCCTAAGGGGAAGGAACACTGAAGCTTTCTTT.

The chain joins TRBV7-2 to TRBJ2-3, with no clear D. CDR1 is SGHTA and CDR2 is FQGNSA in the germline V gene. The CDR3 consists of 14 residues. V lost 1 base to trimming and J lost 5 bases, with 10 bases between them. The CDR3 DNA sequence: TGTGCCAGCAGCTTAGGCCAGGCAATAGATACGCAGTATTTT. This translates into CASSLGQAIDTQYF.

The chain carries TRBV7-8 and TRBJ1-2; TRBD1 agrees at 10 bases. With V trimmed by 1 base and J by 7 bases, 3 bases remained unmatched. This CDR3 has 14 residues. Germline lookup yields CDR1 SGHVS and CDR2 FQNEAQ. In nucleotides, the CDR3 is TGTGCCAGCAGCTTAGTCCGGGACAGGGGTGGCTACACCTTC. It translates to CASSLVRDRGGYTF.

This clone was found once. The chain has TRBV11-2 and TRBJ2-2; 7 bases align to TRBD2. Per the germline V gene, CDR1 is SGHAT and CDR2 is FQNNGV. V lost 5 bases, J lost 7 bases, and 16 bases stayed unmatched. The CDR3 loop spans 17 amino acids. CDR3 bases: TGTGCCAGCAGCCGAATAGGAGCGGGACCCCGACGCGGGGAGCTGTTTTTT. It is translated as CASSRIGAGPRRGELFF.

The chain couples TRBV29-1 to TRBJ2-3, with D possibly called TRBD1 or TRBD2 (5 bases each). The germline V and J ends were trimmed by 7 bases and 0 bases, with 14 bases remaining between them. The CDR3 has 14 residues. Germline CDR1 SQVTM, CDR2 ANQGSEA. The CDR3 nucleotides are TGCAGCGCCACCCGGGGCGCGAGCACAGATACGCAGTATTTT. Translation gives CSATRGASTDTQYF.

In this sample, this clone turned up once. The chain recombines TRBV7-3 with TRBJ2-1, with 8 bases fitting TRBD2. Germline V gives CDR1 SGHTA, CDR2 FQGTGA. The CDR3 covers 14 residues. With 6 bases clipped from V and 5 bases from J, the junction kept 6 bases outside the gene matches. The DNA for the CDR3 is TGTGCCAGCAGGCCGGGGGGGCCTCACAATGAGCAGTTCTTC. Translated, it gives CASRPGGPHNEQFF.

V usage is TRBV7-9 and J usage is TRBJ2-3; tentatively, D is TRBD2 (6 bases). Germline lookup yields CDR1 SEHNR and CDR2 FQNEAQ (reference sequence). The CDR3 is 16 amino acids. Trimming removed 5 bases at V and 6 bases at J, with 21 bases between. The CDR3 loop is CASSRELASAGDTQYF. CDR3 DNA: TGTGCCAGCAGCCGGGAACTAGCCAGCGCTGGGGATACGCAGTATTTT.

The V call is TRBV6-1, the J call TRBJ1-2; tentative D call: TRBD1 (5 bases). Trimming left V 7 bases short and J 8 bases short, with 17 bases between. From germline, CDR1 is MNHNS and CDR2 SASEGT. CDR3 length: 13 amino acids. CDR3 DNA sequence: TGTGCCAGCATCCTGGCACAGGTGGGGGGCTACACCTTC. It encodes CASILAQVGGYTF.

The V and J genes are TRBV7-9 and TRBJ1-1, with D possibly being TRBD1 (6 bases). The CDR3 is 16 amino acids. Germline CDR1 reads SEHNR; CDR2 reads FQNEAQ (reference sequence). Deletions cut 5 bases from V and 3 bases from J, with 19 bases between. The CDR3 spells CASSHPRGGLDTEAFF. The CDR3 coding sequence is TGTGCCAGCAGCCACCCCCGAGGGGGTTTGGACACTGAAGCTTTCTTT.